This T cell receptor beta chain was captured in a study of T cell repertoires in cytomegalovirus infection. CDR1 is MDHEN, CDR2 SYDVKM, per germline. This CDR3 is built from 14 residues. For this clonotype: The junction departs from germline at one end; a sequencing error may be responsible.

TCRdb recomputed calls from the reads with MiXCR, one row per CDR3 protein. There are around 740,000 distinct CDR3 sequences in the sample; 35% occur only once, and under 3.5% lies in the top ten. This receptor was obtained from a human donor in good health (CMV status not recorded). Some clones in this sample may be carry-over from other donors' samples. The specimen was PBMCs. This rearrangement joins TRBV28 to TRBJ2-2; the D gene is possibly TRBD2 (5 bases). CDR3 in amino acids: CASSQFRNTGDLFF. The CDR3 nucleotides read TGTGCCAGCAGTCAATTTCGGAACACCGGGGATCTGTTTTTT.